The rows below give T cell receptor beta chains drawn from one sample of a study of OX40 agonist ivuxolimab in advanced cancers. The repertoire was sequenced with immunoSEQ multiplex PCR; TCRdb's copy has only in-frame clones and lacks some. Here the sample spans 90,000 to 150,000 clones, roughly nine tenths being singletons. The sample was CD4+ or CD8+ T cells sorted from blood, taken in a trial of the OX40 agonist ivuxolimab. The receptors stem from an adult with an advanced solid tumor such as melanoma, head and neck, liver or kidney cancer. Both conserved end residues are part of each CDR3. D genes are given only for firm matches.

d_call,v_call,j_call,cdr3_nt,cdr3_aa
TRBD2,TRBV28,TRBJ2-1,TGTGCCAGCAGTACACAGACTAGCGGGGGGCCATACAATGAGCAGTTCTTC,CASSTQTSGGPYNEQFF
TRBD2,TRBV10-3,TRBJ2-1,TGTGCCATCAGTGATCGGCGGGGGGCCACCGATGAGCAGTTCTTC,CAISDRRGATDEQFF
NA,TRBV5-6,TRBJ2-3,TGTGCCAGCAGCTCCGGACAGACCCGAAACACAGATACGCAGTATTTT,CASSSGQTRNTDTQYF
NA,TRBV20-1,TRBJ2-7,TGCAGTGCTAGAGAGGGGGTCGAGCAGTACTTC,CSAREGVEQYF
NA,TRBV2,TRBJ2-6,TGTGCCAACCCGAACAGCGCGCTAGGTGGGGCCAACGTCCTGACTTTC,CANPNSALGGANVLTF
TRBD1,TRBV7-9,TRBJ2-5,TGTGCCAGCAGCTGGACAGGGGAGACCCAGTACTTC,CASSWTGETQYF
TRBD1,TRBV7-2,TRBJ2-5,TGTGCCAGCAGCCGTCCCGGGACAGGGATCGAGACCCAGTACTTC,CASSRPGTGIETQYF
NA,TRBV30,TRBJ1-1,TGTGCCTGGAACCACCTGGCGGACACTGAAGCTTTCTTT,CAWNHLADTEAFF
TRBD2,TRBV10-3,TRBJ2-5,TGTGCCATCAGTGACCCTAGCGGGGGAGGAGAGACCCAGTACTTC,CAISDPSGGGETQYF
NA,TRBV7-8,TRBJ2-2,TGTGCCAGCAGCTTAGGGGTTTTGGGGGCCGGGGAGCTGTTTTTT,CASSLGVLGAGELFF
NA,TRBV20-1,TRBJ2-5,TGCAGTGACAGCCGCCAAGAGACCCAGTACTTC,CSDSRQETQYF
TRBD1,TRBV28,TRBJ2-7,TGTGCCAGCAGGCCGACAGGGGGAGGGGACGAGCAGTACTTC,CASRPTGGGDEQYF
NA,TRBV5-6,TRBJ2-3,TGTGCCAGCAGCTTGGCTACCCCTATCAGCACAGATACGCAGTATTTT,CASSLATPISTDTQYF
NA,TRBV6-6,TRBJ2-2,TGTGCCAGCAGTTACTCGATGAAGGGACGGACCGGGGAGCTGTTTTTT,CASSYSMKGRTGELFF
NA,TRBV29-1,TRBJ2-6,TGCAGCGTTGGCGGTATGTCAGTCGGGGCCAACGTCCTGACTTTC,CSVGGMSVGANVLTF
NA,TRBV4-3,TRBJ2-3,TGCGCCAGCAGCCAAGATCACGGGGGTGCGACAGATACGCAGTATTTT,CASSQDHGGATDTQYF
TRBD1,TRBV5-1,TRBJ1-2,TGCGCCAGCCAACTATACGGGACAGGGAGCGGCTACACCTTC,CASQLYGTGSGYTF